This T cell receptor (beta chain) is from a study of shared clonotypes between healthy human individuals. Whole-study findings and limits: Around 5% of naive CD4 clonotypes were shared across a few donors.

Of note for this clone: Its target is unknown.

Deep was the level used in running the assay. The data were produced by immunoSEQ multiplex PCR, yet TCRdb's version contains in-frame clones alone and is incomplete. The table lists some 700,000 clones, roughly 91% of them singletons. The V and J ends lost 1 base and 3 bases respectively, with 16 bases between them. This CDR3 region has 16 residues. Germline lookup yields CDR1 SGHAT and CDR2 FQNNGV. Sequenced: memory CD8+ T cells from PBMCs. Subset here: CD45RO+ cells pooled with CCR7-negative TemRA cells. The rearrangement joins TRBV11-2 to TRBJ2-7; D is unclear. The source of this sequence is a man aged 18 to 29 in good health. Some clones in this sample may be carry-over from other donors' samples. CDR3 DNA sequence: TGTGCCAGCAGCTTAGCGGCTCGCCCATTAGTCTACGAGCAGTACTTC. It translates to CASSLAARPLVYEQYF.